The 31 T cell receptor beta chains given below trace back to one sample, sequenced in a study of shared clonotypes between healthy human individuals. Only in-frame clones appear in the TCRdb table, and some are missing; sequencing was by immunoSEQ multiplex PCR. The data show 2.3 million or so clones, 85% to 95% seen once. The sequenced material came from naive CD4+ T cells from PBMCs. Subset meaning: CD45RA+ positively selected. The source of these receptors is a man aged 18 to 30 in good health. Some clones in this sample may be carry-over from other donors' samples.

A word on this clone: Other nucleotide sequences in the sample specify the same CDR3. The chain is built from TRBV7-2 and TRBJ1-1, with 8 bases matching TRBD1. The germline V gene encodes CDR1 SGHTA and CDR2 FQGNSA. The CDR3 covers 15 residues. The V and J ends lost 4 bases and 0 bases, in that order; junction bases with no gene match: 4. The CDR3 DNA reads TGTGCCAGCAGCTCTCGACAGGGGATGAACACTGAAGCTTTCTTT. Encoded protein: CASSSRQGMNTEAFF.

J is TRBJ2-7 and V is TRBV5-1; 10 positions agree with TRBD2. The V and J ends lost 4 bases and 5 bases, in that order; junction bases with no gene match: 3. Germline CDR1 SGHRS, CDR2 YFSETQ. The CDR3 sequence is 13 residues long. This CDR3 reads CASSLSGRNEQYF. CDR3 nucleotides: TGCGCCAGCAGCCTTAGCGGGAGGAACGAGCAGTACTTC.

This chain uses TRBV9 with TRBJ2-3; D not certain. Looked up from germline, CDR1 is SGDLS and CDR2 is YYNGEE. Trimming removed 1 base at V and 0 bases at J, with 9 bases between. CDR3 length: 15 amino acids. The CDR3 DNA is TGTGCCAGCAGCGTATTCTCAACTAGCACAGATACGCAGTATTTT. Protein sequence: CASSVFSTSTDTQYF.

The CDR3 region has the DNA TGCGCCAGCAGCTTGGGTAGCGGGACGCAGAAGGATACGCAGTATTTT. It translates to CASSLGSGTQKDTQYF. The chain couples TRBV5-1 to TRBJ2-3; 8 bases agree with TRBD2. This CDR3 is 16 amino acids long. With 0 bases clipped from V and 6 bases from J, the junction kept 9 bases outside the gene matches. CDR1 is SGHRS and CDR2 is YFSETQ in the germline V gene.

The genes are TRBV2 and TRBJ1-2; D unresolved. Trimming stripped 2 bases from V and 4 bases from J, with 11 bases between. Germline lookup yields CDR1 SNHLY and CDR2 FYNNEI. The CDR3 loop spans 14 amino acids. Written as DNA, the CDR3 is TGTGCCAGCAGTGAATTGTGGCCGCGCTATGGCTACACCTTC. Encoded protein: CASSELWPRYGYTF.

The J gene is TRBJ2-7, the V gene TRBV6-1; 9 bases align to TRBD2. The V segment lost 11 bases and the J segment 2 bases; nucleotides outside the gene matches: 13. Germline loops: CDR1 MNHNS, CDR2 SASEGT. This CDR3 contains 15 residues. CDR3 loop: CAHGRAGGTPYEQYF. CDR3 sequence (DNA): TGTGCCCACGGGAGGGCGGGAGGGACCCCCTACGAGCAGTACTTC.

The chain is built from TRBV2 and TRBJ1-2; TRBD1 agrees at 8 bases. With 7 bases clipped from V and 7 bases from J, the junction kept 11 bases outside the gene matches. CDR3 length: 14 residues. CDR1 and CDR2 (germline): SNHLY, FYNNEI. The CDR3 sequence is CASMRDRPSGGYTF. For the CDR3, the DNA is TGTGCCAGCATGAGGGACAGGCCCTCGGGTGGCTACACCTTC.

This chain connects TRBV7-9 to TRBJ2-5; D might be TRBD2 (5 bases). Germline CDR1 and CDR2: SEHNR and FQNEAQ (reference sequence). The CDR3 extends over 12 amino acids. V shed 8 bases and J shed 4 bases, with 11 bases lying between them. This chain's CDR3 is CASLAGTETQYF. CDR3 bases: TGTGCCAGCTTGGCGGGCACAGAGACCCAGTACTTC.

The rearrangement joins TRBV7-9 to TRBJ2-7; 10 bases align to TRBD2. There are 14 residues in the CDR3. Per the germline V gene, CDR1 is SEHNR and CDR2 is FQNEAQ (reference sequence). Losses at the gene ends were 7 bases for V and 4 bases for J; bases not matched to a gene: 7. The CDR3 coding sequence is TGTGCCAGCAAACGGCTAGCGGGGGTGTACGAGCAGTACTTC. Its translation: CASKRLAGVYEQYF.

The chain links TRBV5-1 to TRBJ2-2; 16 bases are shared with TRBD2. This CDR3 region has 18 residues. Germline V gene data show CDR1 as SGHRS and CDR2 as YFSETQ. J lost 4 bases, V lost 4 bases, and 7 bases had no gene match. For the CDR3, the DNA is TGCGCCAGCAGCCAAGGGACTAGCGGGAGGGGTCGCACCGGGGAGCTGTTTTTT. It specifies CASSQGTSGRGRTGELFF.

The rearrangement uses TRBV28 and TRBJ2-3; TRBD2 agrees at 8 bases. Germline-derived CDR1 and CDR2 are MDHEN and SYDVKM. The CDR3 is made up of 15 amino acids. V gave up 6 bases and J gave up 2 bases; unmatched junction bases: 7. The CDR3 DNA reads TGTGCCAGCAGCAGTACTAGCGGCAACACAGATACGCAGTATTTT. Encoded protein: CASSSTSGNTDTQYF.

CDR3 sequence (DNA): TGTGCCAGCAGTTTGGGCTTCGGGGGCTCAAGCAATCAGCCCCAGCATTTT. Its protein product is CASSLGFGGSSNQPQHF. V gene TRBV27 combines with J gene TRBJ1-5, with a possible D match to TRBD1 (6 bases). CDR1 and CDR2 (germline): MNHEY, SMNVEV (reference sequence). The V gene lost 3 bases and the J gene lost 1 base, with 16 bases spanning the gap. The CDR3 covers 17 residues.

V is TRBV18 and J is TRBJ1-1; D is unresolved. The germline CDR1 and CDR2 sequences are KGHSH and LQKENI. The germline V and J ends were trimmed by 1 base and 4 bases, with 13 bases remaining between them. The CDR3 extends over 15 amino acids. In nucleotides, the CDR3 is TGTGCCAGCTCACCACTCCAGGTCGATGGCACTGAAGCTTTCTTT. As protein: CASSPLQVDGTEAFF.

The chain joins TRBV28 to TRBJ1-2; 10 positions agree with TRBD1. This CDR3 is 17 amino acids long. Looked up from germline, CDR1 is MDHEN and CDR2 is SYDVKM. Trimming took 10 bases from V and 6 from J; bases not matched to a gene: 20. The CDR3 loop is CAITLQTGQGESNGYTF. The DNA of the CDR3 is TGTGCCATAACCCTACAGACAGGACAGGGGGAGTCCAATGGCTACACCTTC.

This chain joins TRBV6-5 and TRBJ2-7; D not resolved. The CDR3 sequence is 15 residues long. The germline gives CDR1 MNHEY, CDR2 SVGAGI. With 2 bases removed from V and 3 bases from J, the gap between germline ends came to 14 bases. The chain's CDR3 is CASSYGIGRIYEQYF. The CDR3 region has the DNA TGTGCCAGCAGTTACGGTATTGGGCGGATCTACGAGCAGTACTTC.

The J gene is TRBJ1-4, the V gene TRBV28; tentatively, D is TRBD1 (6 bases). The CDR3 runs 13 residues. Trimming stripped 8 bases from V and 6 bases from J, with 13 bases between. CDR1 is MDHEN and CDR2 is SYDVKM in the germline V gene. CDR3 nucleotides: TGTGCCAGCGTAGGGGGGCGAGATGAAAAACTGTTTTTT. It is translated as CASVGGRDEKLFF.

The chain joins TRBV10-1 to TRBJ1-1; the match to TRBD1 covers 8 bases. Germline assignment: CDR1 WNHNN and CDR2 SYGVQD (reference sequence). CDR3 length: 16 amino acids. V shed 6 bases, J shed 1 base, and the junction held 10 bases outside the gene matches. The CDR3 loop reads CASSPLRTGRNTEAFF. CDR3 in DNA: TGCGCCAGCAGCCCCCTCCGGACAGGGAGGAACACTGAAGCTTTCTTT.

The CDR3 bases are TGTGCCAGCAGTTCGAATACCGGGACTCACCAAGAGACCCAGTACTTC. It yields the protein CASSSNTGTHQETQYF. The gene calls are TRBV27 and TRBJ2-5; D might be TRBD2 (6 bases). The CDR3 totals 16 residues. Germline V gene sequence: CDR1 MNHEY, CDR2 SMNVEV (reference sequence). The V end was cut by 4 bases, the J end by 0 bases, with 15 bases between.

V and J are TRBV25-1 and TRBJ1-1; 11 bases are a match to TRBD1. The CDR3 is made up of 16 amino acids. CDR1 and CDR2 (germline): MGHDK, SYGVNS. V dropped 5 bases and J dropped 5; count of bases not matched to a gene: 10. As DNA, the CDR3 is TGTGCCAGCAGTTCAATTCCGGGACAGGGGGGGACTGAAGCTTTCTTT. Protein product: CASSSIPGQGGTEAFF.

CDR3: CASSERNIGTGHYEQYF. CDR3 DNA sequence: TGTGCCAGCAGTGAACGTAATATCGGGACAGGTCACTACGAGCAGTACTTC. The J gene is TRBJ2-7, the V gene TRBV6-1, with 8 bases matching TRBD1. The germline V gene encodes CDR1 MNHNS and CDR2 SASEGT. This CDR3 is built from 17 residues. J lost 3 bases, V lost 2 bases, and 12 bases had no gene match.

The chain combines TRBV5-1 with TRBJ1-1; D gene unclear. The CDR3 spans 16 residues. Trimming removed 0 bases at V and 6 bases at J, with 18 bases between. Germline CDR1 SGHRS, CDR2 YFSETQ. The CDR3 DNA follows: TGCGCCAGCAGCTTGGGGGGAGGAGATTCTACTTCTGAAGCTTTCTTT. Translating it yields CASSLGGGDSTSEAFF.

The chain combines TRBV7-7 with TRBJ1-1; 8 nucleotides match TRBD1. The junction had 6 bases not matched to a gene; V was cut back by 7 bases and J by 2 bases. Germline values: CDR1 SSHAT, CDR2 FNYEAQ (reference sequence). The CDR3 has 14 amino acids. CDR3 residues: CASMTGEGNTEAFF. The CDR3 DNA follows: TGTGCCAGCATGACAGGGGAGGGCAACACTGAAGCTTTCTTT.

This chain links TRBV18 with TRBJ1-2; D remains ambiguous. CDR3 length equals 15 residues. Germline V gene lookup returns CDR1 KGHSH and CDR2 LQKENI. V gave up 3 bases and J gave up 4 bases, with 15 bases separating them. CDR3 sequence (DNA): TGTGCCAGCTCACCTGGGGAAGGGAGGTTCTATGGCTACACCTTC. It specifies CASSPGEGRFYGYTF.

The genes are TRBV5-8 and TRBJ2-1; 10 nucleotides align to TRBD2. The CDR3 is 17 amino acids. V dropped 0 bases and J dropped 8; count of bases not matched to a gene: 11. Per the germline V gene, CDR1 is SGHTS and CDR2 is YDEGEE. CDR3 in amino acids: CASSLGRSAGGLDEQFF. The CDR3 coding sequence is TGTGCCAGCAGCTTGGGGCGGTCAGCGGGAGGGTTGGATGAGCAGTTCTTC.

The V and J genes are TRBV5-1 and TRBJ1-2, with D unresolved. The CDR3 runs to 14 residues. V lost 2 bases to trimming and J lost 6 bases, with 14 bases between them. Germline V gene data show CDR1 as SGHRS and CDR2 as YFSETQ. This chain's CDR3 is CASSLSLTVDGYTF. The CDR3 DNA sequence: TGCGCCAGCAGCTTATCCCTTACGGTAGATGGCTACACCTTC.

The chain uses TRBV18 and TRBJ2-1, with 7 bases lining up with TRBD1. With V trimmed by 3 bases and J by 4 bases, 6 bases remained unmatched. CDR3 size: 15 residues. Germline-derived CDR1 and CDR2 are KGHSH and LQKENI. The CDR3 DNA reads TGTGCCAGCTCACCCCCGGGACAGAGGTACAATGAGCAGTTCTTC. As protein: CASSPPGQRYNEQFF.

The J gene is TRBJ1-1, the V gene TRBV18; no clear D gene. Trimming took off 3 bases at V and 8 bases at J, with 13 bases between the two ends. This CDR3 has 13 amino acids. The germline V gene encodes CDR1 KGHSH and CDR2 LQKENI. CDR3 in amino acids: CASSPKREVEAFF. The CDR3 region has the DNA TGTGCCAGCTCACCGAAGAGGGAGGTGGAAGCTTTCTTT.

The chain carries TRBV7-2 and TRBJ1-2; no definite D call. V was cut by 3 bases and J by 7 bases, with 12 bases left in between. The CDR3 has 13 amino acids. Germline assignment: CDR1 SGHTA and CDR2 FQGNSA. The DNA of the CDR3 is TGTGCCAGCAGCTTCGAAGGGTTCCGTGGCTACACCTTC. This translates into CASSFEGFRGYTF. The variable domain in full, completed from reference TRBV7-2 and TRBJ1-2, reads GAGVSQSPSNKVTEKGKDVELRCDPISGHTALYWYRQSLGQGLEFLIYFQGNSAPDKSGLPSDRFSAERTGGSVSTLTIQRTQQEDSAVYLCASSFEGFRGYTFGSGTRLTVV.

The rearrangement links TRBV10-3 to TRBJ2-3; 7 nucleotides agree with TRBD2. The J segment lost 11 bases and the V segment lost 0 bases, leaving 2 bases of the junction unmatched. The CDR3 loop spans 12 amino acids. CDR1 and CDR2 (germline): ENHRY, SYGVKD. The CDR3: CAISESEREQYF. In nucleotides, the CDR3 is TGTGCCATCAGTGAGTCGGAGCGGGAGCAGTATTTT.

The chain has TRBV7-3 and TRBJ2-7; D unresolved. The CDR3 spans 14 residues. From germline, CDR1 is SGHTA and CDR2 FQGTGA. Trimming stripped 5 bases from V and 5 bases from J, with 16 bases between. This CDR3 is CASSLTGPPHEQYF. The CDR3 DNA follows: TGTGCCAGCAGCCTTACGGGCCCCCCACACGAGCAGTACTTC.

This sequence joins TRBV4-1 and TRBJ1-1; D call uncertain. Deletions cut 0 bases from V and 8 bases from J, with 10 bases between. The CDR3 extends over 13 amino acids. The germline CDR1 and CDR2 sequences are MGHRA and YSYEKL. The CDR3 loop reads CASSQEGFSEAFF. For the CDR3, the DNA is TGCGCCAGCAGCCAAGAAGGGTTTTCCGAAGCTTTCTTT.